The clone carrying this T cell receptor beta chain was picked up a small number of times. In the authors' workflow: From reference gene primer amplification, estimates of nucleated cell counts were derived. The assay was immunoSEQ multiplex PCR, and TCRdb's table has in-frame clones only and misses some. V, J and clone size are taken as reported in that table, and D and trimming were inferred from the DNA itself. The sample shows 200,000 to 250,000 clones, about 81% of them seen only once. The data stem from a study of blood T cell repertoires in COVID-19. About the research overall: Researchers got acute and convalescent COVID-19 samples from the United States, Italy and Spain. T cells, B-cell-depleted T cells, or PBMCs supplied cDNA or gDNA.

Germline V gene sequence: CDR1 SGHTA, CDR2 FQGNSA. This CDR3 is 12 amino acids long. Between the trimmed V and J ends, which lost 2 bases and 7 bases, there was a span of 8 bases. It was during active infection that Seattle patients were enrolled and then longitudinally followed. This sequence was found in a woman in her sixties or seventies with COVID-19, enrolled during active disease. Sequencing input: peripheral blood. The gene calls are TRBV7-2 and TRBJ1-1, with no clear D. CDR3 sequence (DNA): TGTGCCAGCAGCTTAACTCGAAGTGAAGCTTTCTTT. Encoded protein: CASSLTRSEAFF.